A single sample is the source of the 24 T cell receptor beta chains below, sequenced in a study of radiation and T cells in renal cell carcinoma. Time point in this sample: blood 2 weeks post-SBRT. This sample's treatment: 15 Gy SBRT to primary tumor, nephrectomy 4 weeks later. The table came from immunoSEQ multiplex PCR; TCRdb's copy has only in-frame clones and leaves some out. The table lists around 60,000 clones, roughly four fifths of them singletons. This sample comprised blood, obtained from a patient whose treatment included radiotherapy and nephrectomy. Receptor source: a man aged 60-69 years with renal cell carcinoma.

The V gene is TRBV13, the J gene TRBJ1-3; TRBD1 might be the D (6 bases). The CDR3 has 15 amino acids. V was trimmed by 0 bases and J by 7 bases, leaving 13 bases between them. Germline V gene lookup returns CDR1 PRHDT and CDR2 FYEKMQ (reference sequence). CDR3 residues: CASSLGGAGGNTIYF. For the CDR3, the DNA is TGTGCCAGCAGCTTAGGGGGGGCTGGAGGTAACACCATATATTTT.

This chain links TRBV27 with TRBJ1-6; D uncertain. Germline values: CDR1 MNHEY, CDR2 SMNVEV (reference sequence). This CDR3 region has 15 residues. Trimming removed 0 bases at V and 10 bases at J, with 13 bases between. CDR3 sequence: CASSLSWLEGSPLHF. CDR3 sequence (DNA): TGTGCCAGCAGTTTATCGTGGCTCGAGGGCTCACCCCTCCACTTT.

The V call is TRBV7-8, the J call TRBJ1-5; D is ambiguous. The length of the CDR3 is 14 residues. V lost 3 bases and J 6 bases, leaving 12 bases between the germline ends. Looked up from germline, CDR1 is SGHVS and CDR2 is FQNEAQ. DNA for the CDR3: TGTGCCAGCAGCTTTTCAGCCGGCCGTCAGCCCCAGCATTTT. The encoded protein is CASSFSAGRQPQHF.

Here the CDR3 reads CASSQEGSGIFEQFF. CDR3 in DNA: TGCGCCAGCAGCCAAGAAGGGAGCGGGATCTTTGAGCAGTTCTTC. The chain recombines TRBV4-1 with TRBJ2-1; TRBD2 matches at 7 bases. Germline CDR1 reads MGHRA; CDR2 reads YSYEKL. The trim removed 0 bases at V and 9 bases at J, leaving 8 bases unmatched. CDR3 length equals 15 residues.

This clone showed up just a few times. The chain employs TRBV2 and TRBJ1-4; 9 bases agree with TRBD1. V lost 8 bases, J lost 7 bases, and 8 bases stayed unmatched. The CDR3 sequence is 14 residues long. CDR1 and CDR2 (germline): SNHLY, FYNNEI. CDR3 region: CASFPDRGSEKLFF. The CDR3 bases are TGTGCCAGCTTTCCGGACAGGGGTAGTGAAAAACTGTTTTTT.

This chain links TRBV7-2 with TRBJ2-3; weak D call: TRBD2 (6 bases). This CDR3 spans 14 amino acids. Germline CDR1 reads SGHTA; CDR2 reads FQGNSA. V lost 3 bases and J 2 bases, leaving 9 bases between the germline ends. CDR3 in amino acids: CASSLGGFTDTQYF. In nucleotides, the CDR3 is TGTGCCAGCAGCTTGGGAGGTTTCACAGATACGCAGTATTTT.

This clone was seen once. The chain uses TRBV21-1 and TRBJ2-7; TRBD1 is the table's D call and was not checked against the DNA. TRBV21-1 is designated a pseudogene. CDR3 length: 16 residues. The CDR3, as DNA: TGTGCCAGCAGCAAAACCGATACAGGTCATTCCTACGAGCAGTACTTC. It translates to CASSKTDTGHSYEQYF.

This sequence joins TRBV7-8 and TRBJ2-7, with TRBD1 identical over 8 bases. Per the germline V gene, CDR1 is SGHVS and CDR2 is FQNEAQ. The CDR3 is made up of 14 amino acids. After removal of 5 bases from V and 0 bases from J, the junction contained 3 bases not matched to a gene. Here the CDR3 DNA reads TGTGCCAGCAGCCGGACAGGGCGCTCCTACGAGCAGTACTTC. Its protein product is CASSRTGRSYEQYF.

The V call is TRBV19, the J call TRBJ2-7; D call uncertain. The V gene lost 3 bases and the J gene lost 1 base, with 7 bases spanning the gap. Germline V gene lookup returns CDR1 LNHDA and CDR2 SQIVND (reference sequence). The CDR3 runs to 13 residues. The CDR3: CASSIPSSYEQYF. CDR3 DNA sequence: TGTGCCAGTAGTATTCCTAGTTCCTACGAGCAGTACTTC.

The CDR3 loop is CASSISGQVFSGANVLTF. CDR3 DNA: TGTGCCAGTAGTATTTCGGGACAGGTTTTCTCTGGGGCCAACGTCCTGACTTTC. The chain employs TRBV19 and TRBJ2-6, with 8 positions matching TRBD1. Looked up from germline, CDR1 is LNHDA and CDR2 is SQIVND (reference sequence). This CDR3 has 18 residues. The ends lost 3 bases at V and 0 bases at J; junction bases unmatched: 7.

The sample holds a few counts of this clone. The chain has TRBV28 and TRBJ2-1; the match to TRBD2 covers 8 bases. The J segment lost 6 bases and the V segment lost 4 bases, leaving 8 bases of the junction unmatched. The CDR3 has 15 residues. From germline, CDR1 is MDHEN and CDR2 SYDVKM. CDR3 protein: CASSWIGRAGNEQFF. In DNA, the CDR3 is TGTGCCAGCAGTTGGATCGGGAGGGCAGGCAATGAGCAGTTCTTC.

This clone has at least ten counts. The chain carries TRBV18 and TRBJ2-5; D remains ambiguous. Germline CDR1 KGHSH, CDR2 LQKENI. Trimming stripped 5 bases from V and 1 base from J, with 11 bases between. CDR3 length: 14 amino acids. CDR3 coding DNA: TGTGCCAGCTCATCTAGAGTGGGCCAAGAGACCCAGTACTTC. This codes for CASSSRVGQETQYF. Together with reference TRBV18 and TRBJ2-5, the CDR3 gives the full variable domain: NAGVMQNPRHLVRRRGQEARLRCSPMKGHSHVYWYRQLPEEGLKFMVYLQKENIIDESGMPKERFSAEFPKEGPSILRIQQVVRGDSAAYFCASSSRVGQETQYFGPGTRLLVL.

The rearrangement uses TRBV2 and TRBJ2-3; 7 bases line up with TRBD1. The CDR3 contains 15 residues. The V segment lost 6 bases and the J segment 2 bases; nucleotides outside the gene matches: 8. From germline, CDR1 is SNHLY and CDR2 FYNNEI. CDR3 loop: CASRQRDSLTDTQYF. Here the CDR3 DNA reads TGTGCCAGCAGGCAAAGGGACAGTCTCACAGATACGCAGTATTTT.

The J gene is TRBJ2-7, the V gene TRBV18; TRBD1 matches 9 bases. Germline V CDR1 and CDR2: KGHSH, LQKENI. This CDR3 has 12 residues. The ends lost 5 bases at V and 4 bases at J; junction bases unmatched: 0. The CDR3 DNA is TGTGCCAGCTCAGGGACAGGGTACGAGCAGTACTTC. It yields the protein CASSGTGYEQYF.

The genes are TRBV14 and TRBJ2-2; D uncertain. Germline CDR1 and CDR2: SGHDN and FVKESK. The CDR3 length is 11 residues. Trimming cost V 6 bases and J 6 bases, with 5 bases left between them. The CDR3 reads CASRRAGELFF. Here the CDR3 DNA reads TGTGCCAGCAGACGCGCCGGGGAGCTGTTTTTT.

The V call is TRBV5-1, the J call TRBJ1-1, with TRBD1 matching 8 bases. Germline V CDR1 and CDR2: SGHRS, YFSETQ. The CDR3 sequence is 16 residues long. Unmatched junction bases numbered 13, after V lost 4 bases and J lost 5 bases. In nucleotides, the CDR3 is TGCGCCAGCAGCCCCCGGGACAGGTTAAAGGGGACTGAAGCTTTCTTT. Its protein is CASSPRDRLKGTEAFF.

This clone was seen a few times. The chain links TRBV29-1 to TRBJ1-1; D remains unclear. The CDR3 loop spans 13 amino acids. The ends were cut back, 6 bases at V and 4 bases at J, with 15 bases in the middle. Germline CDR1 is SQVTM and CDR2 is ANQGSEA. DNA of the CDR3: TGCAGCGTCGAGCGGATGATGGGCACTGAAGCTTTCTTT. Its translation: CSVERMMGTEAFF.

Here the CDR3 reads CASSLEGAEKLFF. The CDR3 bases are TGTGCCAGCAGCTTGGAGGGGGCGGAAAAACTGTTTTTT. This chain joins TRBV5-5 and TRBJ1-4, with TRBD1 matching over 7 bases. The CDR3 sequence is 13 residues long. V lost 0 bases to trimming and J lost 8 bases; unmatched junction nucleotides: 1. The germline gives CDR1 SGHKS, CDR2 YYEKEE (reference sequence).

The chain uses TRBV19 and TRBJ2-7, with D possibly matching TRBD2 (6 bases). V was pared by 4 bases and J by 2 bases, with 15 bases between. The length of the CDR3 is 15 residues. From germline, CDR1 is LNHDA and CDR2 SQIVND (reference sequence). The DNA for the CDR3 is TGTGCCAGTAGTAATAATCCGGGAGCAGCCTACGAGCAGTACTTC. It yields the protein CASSNNPGAAYEQYF.

The chain combines TRBV27 with TRBJ1-6; 7 bases map to TRBD1. This CDR3 spans 13 amino acids. The germline gives CDR1 MNHEY, CDR2 SMNVEV (reference sequence). V lost 4 bases to trimming and J lost 10 bases; unmatched junction nucleotides: 4. CDR3 sequence: CASSSDRESPLHF. The CDR3 bases are TGTGCCAGCAGTTCCGACAGGGAGTCACCCCTCCACTTT.

The chain has TRBV2 and TRBJ1-1; the D gene is possibly TRBD1 (6 bases). V dropped 8 bases and J dropped 7 bases, with 17 bases sitting between them. In germline, CDR1 is SNHLY, CDR2 FYNNEI. This CDR3 has 13 amino acids. CDR3 nucleotides: TGTGCCAGCTCCCCAGGGGCCAACGGTGAAGCTTTCTTT. Protein sequence: CASSPGANGEAFF.

V and J are TRBV10-1 and TRBJ1-2; tentatively, D is TRBD1 (5 bases). Trimming pared 5 bases from V and 8 bases from J, leaving 15 bases between. This CDR3 is built from 13 residues. CDR1 WNHNN and CDR2 SYGVQD come from the germline V gene (reference sequence). CDR3 residues: CASSQTVGGGYTF. In nucleotides, the CDR3 is TGCGCCAGCAGTCAGACAGTGGGCGGCGGCTACACCTTC.

This chain uses TRBV11-2 with TRBJ1-2; D remains unclear. Per the germline V gene, CDR1 is SGHAT and CDR2 is FQNNGV. This CDR3 comprises 13 residues. Trimming left V 5 bases short and J 3 bases short, with 10 bases between. CDR3 bases: TGTGCCAGCAGCCCAGGCGACCACTATGGCTACACCTTC. This sequence encodes CASSPGDHYGYTF.

The V call is TRBV5-1, the J call TRBJ1-5, with 9 bases matching TRBD1. Germline V gene data show CDR1 as SGHRS and CDR2 as YFSETQ. The CDR3 extends over 16 amino acids. V gave up 0 bases and J gave up 6 bases; unmatched junction bases: 7. Here the CDR3 DNA reads TGCGCCAGCAGCTTGGGGGGACAGGGAACGGGTCAGCCCCAGCATTTT. Amino acids: CASSLGGQGTGQPQHF.